The 2 T cell receptor beta chains below were found in one sample sequenced in a study of blood T cell repertoires in COVID-19 (dated by TCRdb to 2018 to 2021). Libraries came from the immunoSEQ multiplex PCR assay. The source is immuneACCESS, and TCRdb retained only in-frame sequences with V and J called. Part of the clones is not carried over; for the studies checked, unresolved V genes explain less than half of this, and the remainder is unexplained. The sample data list around 150,000 clones, and around nine tenths of these were observed just once. Together, the top ten hold about 5% of the sample. The sequenced material came from peripheral blood. The receptors derive from a human donor in a cohort sampled during active COVID-19.

The chain recombines TRBV3-1 (or the pseudogene TRBV3-2) with TRBJ2-5; 10 nucleotides agree with TRBD2. V lost 3 bases, J lost 5 bases, and 3 bases stayed unmatched. Germline values: CDR1 LGHDT, CDR2 YNNKEL (reference sequence). This CDR3 has 14 amino acids. As DNA, the CDR3 is TGTGCCAGCAGCCACAGCGGGGGGGCGGAGACCCAGTACTTC. Amino acid sequence: CASSHSGGAETQYF.

The chain couples TRBV5-4 to TRBJ2-7; 11 bases map to TRBD2. CDR1 is SGHNT and CDR2 is YYREEE in the germline V gene (reference sequence). Trimming removed 5 bases from V and 2 bases from J; junction bases left unmatched: 9. CDR3 length equals 16 residues. CDR3 DNA: TGTGCCAGCAGACGGATACTAGCGGGGGTGCCCTACGAGCAGTACTTC. Translating it yields CASRRILAGVPYEQYF.